This is a list of T cell receptor beta chains from one sample in a study of T-cell memory formation after mild COVID-19. A single record per CDR3 protein comes from TCRdb applying MiXCR to the 5' RACE reads. The sample consists of about 350,000 distinct CDR3 sequences, roughly an eighth of them appearing once. The material sequenced was PBMCs or a T cell subset sorted from them (not recorded which). Every receptor here comes from a man in his late teens or twenties who had mild COVID-19 (a few samples of this study predate the infection). Cell type and time point are not known. CDR3s include the opening cysteine and the closing phenylalanine or tryptophan. The D gene is left open where the match is weak. Not all rows give a size; the values are once, few, many and, for expanded clones, a class.

NA	NA	TRBV4-3	TRBJ2-7	TGCGCCAGCAGCCAAGATCTTGTGGGGGGGCGTTACGAGCAGTACTTC	CASSQDLVGGRYEQYF
many	TRBD1	TRBV12-3/TRBV12-4	TRBJ2-1	TGTGCCAGCGCGGGACAGGGGGCGAGCTCCTACAATGAGCAGTTCTTC	CASAGQGASSYNEQFF
NA	TRBD2	TRBV29-1	TRBJ2-5	TGCAGCGTGAGAGGACTAGCGGGGGTGGAGACCCAGTACTTC	CSVRGLAGVETQYF
many	NA	TRBV12-3/TRBV12-4	TRBJ2-4	TGTGCCAGCAGTCCCATACCCCTGACAACCAAAAACATTCAGTACTTC	CASSPIPLTTKNIQYF
NA	NA	TRBV20-1	TRBJ1-1	TGCAGTGCCCACCGTCGAGGTATTGACACTGAAGCTTTCTTT	CSAHRRGIDTEAFF
NA	NA	TRBV7-8	TRBJ2-1	TGTGCCAGCAGCTTAGCCGGACATGAGCAGTTCTTC	CASSLAGHEQFF
NA	TRBD2	TRBV28	TRBJ2-3	TGTGCCAGCAGTCGTAATGAAGGACTAGCGGGCACAGATACGCAGTATTTT	CASSRNEGLAGTDTQYF
NA	TRBD2	TRBV7-2	TRBJ2-3	TGTGCCAGCAAACTCGGGGGGAGCACAGATACGCAGTATTTT	CASKLGGSTDTQYF
many	NA	TRBV7-3	TRBJ2-2	TGTGCCAGCAGCTTTCACGGACAGAACACCGGGGAGCTGTTTTTT	CASSFHGQNTGELFF
many	NA	TRBV20-1	TRBJ2-7	TGCAGTGCTGCTAGAGCCGGGGCGCTCACCTACGAGCAGTACTTC	CSAARAGALTYEQYF
NA	TRBD2	TRBV5-1	TRBJ2-3	TGCGCCAGCAGCTCATTTAGCGGGGGAAGCACAGATACGCAGTATTTT	CASSSFSGGSTDTQYF
NA	TRBD1	TRBV6-5	TRBJ1-2	TGTGCCAGCAGTCCTCGGGACAGGATTGAGGGCTACACCTTC	CASSPRDRIEGYTF
few	TRBD1	TRBV10-3	TRBJ2-7	TGTGCCATCAGACCCGGGACAGCCTCCTACGAGCAGTACTTC	CAIRPGTASYEQYF
few	NA	TRBV5-6	TRBJ1-2	TGTGCCAGCAGCTTGTATGGGAACTATGGCTACACCTTC	CASSLYGNYGYTF
few	TRBD2	TRBV3-1	TRBJ2-1	TGTGCCAGCAGCCCTATTAGCGGGGGGGCCGGCGATGAGCAGTTCTTC	CASSPISGGAGDEQFF
NA	NA	TRBV4-3	TRBJ1-2	TGCGCCAGCAGCCAAGATGTGGCCGCGTTACTTGGCTACACCTTC	CASSQDVAALLGYTF
many	NA	TRBV18	TRBJ2-5	TGTGCCAGCTCACGACAGCAAGAGACCCAGTACTTC	CASSRQQETQYF
many	NA	TRBV12-3/TRBV12-4	TRBJ2-7	TGTGCCAGCAGTTTGGGGCAGGACTTATACGAGCAGTACTTC	CASSLGQDLYEQYF
few	NA	TRBV27	TRBJ2-2	TGTGCCAGCGCTAACAGGGACACCGGGGAGCTGTTTTTT	CASANRDTGELFF
NA	TRBD2	TRBV7-3	TRBJ2-1	TGTGCCAGCAGCGAACGCGGGGGGCCAAACTACAATGAGCAGTTCTTC	CASSERGGPNYNEQFF
many	NA	TRBV20-1	TRBJ2-5	TGCAGTGCTAATAGAGAGACCCAGTACTTC	CSANRETQYF
NA	NA	TRBV7-9	TRBJ2-1	TGTGCCAGCCTGGCCCCCACTAGCTGGAATGAGCAGTTCTTC	CASLAPTSWNEQFF
NA	TRBD1	TRBV7-6	TRBJ2-2	TGTGCCAGCAGCTTAGATCCTGGCAGGGGGCACGGGGAGCTGTTTTTT	CASSLDPGRGHGELFF
few	TRBD2	TRBV7-2	TRBJ2-5	TGTGCCAGCAGCTTAGTCGGGGGACTACAAGAGACCCAGTACTTC	CASSLVGGLQETQYF
NA	NA	TRBV3-1	TRBJ2-5	TGTGCCAGCAGCCCTACTTGGATCCAAGAGACCCAGTACTTC	CASSPTWIQETQYF
NA	TRBD1	TRBV7-2	TRBJ2-7	TGTGCCAGCAGCACGGGACAGGGCTACGAGCAGTACTTC	CASSTGQGYEQYF
few	NA	TRBV12-3/TRBV12-4	TRBJ2-2	TGTGCCAGCCACAATCCCGGGTCCGGGACCGGGGAGCTGTTTTTT	CASHNPGSGTGELFF
few	NA	TRBV4-3	TRBJ2-3	TGCGCCAGCAGCCAGGCCTCGACGGACCTCACAGATACGCAGTATTTT	CASSQASTDLTDTQYF
NA	NA	TRBV21-1	TRBJ2-3	TGTGCCAGCAGCCCGCTGGGGACTACCACAGATACGCAGTATTTT	CASSPLGTTTDTQYF
many	TRBD2	TRBV15	TRBJ2-1	TGTGCCACAACACCAGAGCGGGGTGAGCAGTTCTTC	CATTPERGEQFF
many	NA	TRBV5-6	TRBJ1-6	TGTGCCAGCAGCTACTTTAACAGAAGATCACCCCTCCACTTT	CASSYFNRRSPLHF
few	TRBD1	TRBV15	TRBJ1-2	TGTGCCACCAGCAGAATTACCGGGACAGGGTACACCTTC	CATSRITGTGYTF
once	NA	TRBV24-1	TRBJ2-5	TGTGCCACCAGTGATTTGGGCCCTCAGGAGACCCAGTACTTC	CATSDLGPQETQYF
NA	TRBD2	TRBV11-2	TRBJ2-3	TGTGCCAGCAGCTCCGGAGCGGGGGGGGACACAGATACGCAGTATTTT	CASSSGAGGDTDTQYF
few	NA	TRBV28	TRBJ1-5	TGTGCCAGCAGTTTTTTGACAATAGGTCAGCCCCAGCATTTT	CASSFLTIGQPQHF
few	NA	TRBV7-9	TRBJ2-3	TGTGCCAGCAGCTTTATGAGGGGTAGCACAGATACGCAGTATTTT	CASSFMRGSTDTQYF
few	NA	TRBV7-2	TRBJ1-1	TGTGCCAGCAGCTTATATGGGGGCTTGGGCACTGAAGCTTTCTTT	CASSLYGGLGTEAFF
many	NA	TRBV12-3/TRBV12-4	TRBJ2-5	TGTGCCAGCAGTTTAGTGGTAGAGACCCAGTACTTC	CASSLVVETQYF
NA	TRBD2	TRBV13	TRBJ2-3	TGTGCCAGCAGCCACGGGGGGGCCGCGGTAGATACGCAGTATTTT	CASSHGGAAVDTQYF
many	NA	TRBV4-3	TRBJ1-2	TGCGCCAGCAGCCGAGGATTGGGGGGTGGCTACACCTTC	CASSRGLGGGYTF
NA	TRBD1	TRBV7-3	TRBJ2-2	TGTGCCAGCAGTATACAGGGGAGCGGGGAGCTGTTTTTT	CASSIQGSGELFF
NA	NA	TRBV9	TRBJ2-3	TGTGCCAGCAGCGTATATCGTGGAGGGGGTGGTGGAGATACGCAGTATTTT	CASSVYRGGGGGDTQYF
many	TRBD1	TRBV4-3	TRBJ1-6	TGCGCCAGCAGCTCAGCATTCCCGGGACAGGGTTCACCCCTCCACTTT	CASSSAFPGQGSPLHF
few	TRBD2	TRBV20-1	TRBJ2-3	TGCAGTGCTAAGCGGGGGGGTAACACAGATACGCAGTATTTT	CSAKRGGNTDTQYF
few	NA	TRBV6-2/TRBV6-3	TRBJ1-1	TGTGCCAGCAGTTGGACGCGTACCACTGAAGCTTTCTTT	CASSWTRTTEAFF
few	NA	TRBV20-1	TRBJ1-6	TGCAGTGCTAGACTGTCGGGAGGTGGGGGTTCACCCCTCCACTTT	CSARLSGGGGSPLHF
few	NA	TRBV6-1	TRBJ1-1	TGTGCCAGCAGTAGGACAGTTTTCACTGAAGCTTTCTTT	CASSRTVFTEAFF
few	NA	TRBV4-3	TRBJ2-7	TGCGCCAGCAGCCAAGGGCCGGGGCAGAGGGCCAACGAGCAGTACTTC	CASSQGPGQRANEQYF